Below are 30 T cell receptor beta chains sequenced from a single sample in a study of Graves' ophthalmopathy and Graves' hyperthyroidism. RNA transcripts served as template for amplifying TCR beta CDR3 sequences. HTBI primers served in a first-round RT-PCR, which a second-round multiplex PCR followed. TCRdb re-derived calls from the multiplex PCR reads in MiXCR, one entry per CDR3 protein. The repertoire consists of roughly 500,000 distinct CDR3 sequences, with approximately 15% occurring once and the leading ten covering roughly 10%. The sequenced material came from blood. The origin of the receptors is a woman under 40 with Graves' ophthalmopathy.

This clonotype was seen at least ten times. The chain couples TRBV25-1 to TRBJ1-2; D is possibly TRBD1 (6 bases). Between the trimmed V and J ends, which lost 1 base and 3 bases, there was a span of 6 bases. Germline CDR1 MGHDK, CDR2 SYGVNS. The CDR3 is 13 amino acids. The CDR3 DNA reads as TGTGCCAGCAGTGAATGGACAGACTATGGCTACACCTTC. Translating it yields CASSEWTDYGYTF.

The chain carries TRBV6-1 and TRBJ1-2; D is uncertain. From germline, CDR1 is MNHNS and CDR2 SASEGT. With 0 bases removed from V and 8 bases from J, the gap between germline ends came to 13 bases. This CDR3 spans 14 amino acids. CDR3 DNA: TGTGCCAGCAGTGAAGCGACGGACTTTGGAGGCTACACCTTC. Its protein product is CASSEATDFGGYTF.

The rearrangement links TRBV7-8 to TRBJ2-7; the D gene is possibly TRBD2 (6 bases). V was clipped by 5 bases and J by 0 bases, with 17 bases between them. The CDR3 length is 16 residues. Germline assignment: CDR1 SGHVS and CDR2 FQNEAQ. The CDR3 bases are TGTGCCAGCAGCCCGATGATCACGACTAGCTCCTACGAGCAGTACTTC. This encodes CASSPMITTSSYEQYF.

This clonotype showed up many times. J is TRBJ1-2 and V is TRBV7-2; 7 nucleotides line up with TRBD1. Germline CDR1 is SGHTA and CDR2 is FQGNSA. V lost 2 bases to trimming and J lost 5 bases; unmatched junction nucleotides: 2. The CDR3 runs to 13 residues. CDR3 DNA sequence: TGTGCCAGCAGCTTACAGGGGGGGTATGGCTACACCTTC. Translating it yields CASSLQGGYGYTF. Drawing the rest from reference TRBV7-2 and TRBJ1-2, the complete variable domain is GAGVSQSPSNKVTEKGKDVELRCDPISGHTALYWYRQSLGQGLEFLIYFQGNSAPDKSGLPSDRFSAERTGGSVSTLTIQRTQQEDSAVYLCASSLQGGYGYTFGSGTRLTVV.

This clonotype has just a few counts. The chain is built from TRBV6-1 and TRBJ2-5; D tentatively reads TRBD1 or TRBD2 (5 bases each). Germline V CDR1 and CDR2: MNHNS, SASEGT. The CDR3 runs 16 residues. The V end was cut by 3 bases, the J end by 7 bases, with 21 bases between. The CDR3 spells CASSDPGRRTLVTQYF. Here the CDR3 DNA reads TGTGCCAGCAGTGACCCGGGACGTAGGACTCTTGTGACCCAGTACTTC.

This clonotype was recorded at least ten times. The chain joins TRBV11-2 to TRBJ1-5, with D possibly being TRBD1 (6 bases). This CDR3 comprises 19 residues. Germline V lookup: CDR1 SGHAT, CDR2 FQNNGV. Trimming pared 2 bases from V and 4 bases from J, leaving 24 bases between. CDR3: CASSLPQLRSRTVNQPQHF. The CDR3 DNA follows: TGTGCCAGCAGCTTACCCCAATTGAGGAGTCGGACAGTTAATCAGCCCCAGCATTTT.

Many counts were recorded for this clonotype. This chain joins TRBV28 and TRBJ1-2; D uncertain. CDR1 and CDR2 (germline): MDHEN, SYDVKM. The CDR3 consists of 13 residues. Between the trimmed V and J ends, which lost 2 bases and 6 bases, there was a span of 10 bases. The CDR3 region is CASSLVLDDGYTF. Written as DNA, the CDR3 is TGTGCCAGCAGTTTAGTGTTGGACGATGGCTACACCTTC.

The rearrangement joins TRBV4-1 to TRBJ2-2; the match to TRBD1 covers 10 bases. CDR3 length: 15 amino acids. Germline V CDR1 and CDR2: MGHRA, YSYEKL. V shed 3 bases and J 7 bases; nucleotides not matched to a gene: 5. CDR3 DNA sequence: TGCGCCAGCAGCCATCGACAGGGGGCTGGCGGGGAGCTGTTTTTT. It codes for CASSHRQGAGGELFF.

This clonotype appeared many times. The V call is TRBV11-2, the J call TRBJ2-7, with 8 bases identical to TRBD1. This CDR3 has 13 amino acids. Losses at the gene ends were 5 bases for V and 6 bases for J; bases not matched to a gene: 6. CDR1 and CDR2 from the germline V gene are SGHAT and FQNNGV. In DNA form, the CDR3 reads TGTGCCAGCAGCCCCTTGACAGGGGCCGAGCAGTACTTC. Translating gives CASSPLTGAEQYF.

In its sample, this clonotype was seen many times. The chain uses TRBV7-9 and TRBJ2-2, with TRBD1 matching 9 bases. The CDR3 has 15 residues. With 5 bases clipped from V and 6 bases from J, the junction kept 7 bases outside the gene matches. Germline CDR1 is SEHNR and CDR2 is FQNEAQ (reference sequence). The CDR3 DNA follows: TGTGCCAGCAGCCGCCCCGGACAGGGGCCCGGGGAGCTGTTTTTT. It is translated as CASSRPGQGPGELFF.

This clonotype was found many times. This chain uses TRBV5-1 with TRBJ2-2; no clear D gene. V dropped 4 bases and J dropped 5 bases, with 15 bases sitting between them. Looked up from germline, CDR1 is SGHRS and CDR2 is YFSETQ. The CDR3 has 15 residues. CDR3 region: CASSPQAASTGELFF. As DNA, the CDR3 is TGCGCCAGCAGCCCCCAGGCAGCTTCAACCGGGGAGCTGTTTTTT.

Many counts were recorded for this clonotype. V and J are TRBV20-1 and TRBJ1-6; D not certain. The CDR3 is 14 amino acids. The ends were cut back, 0 bases at V and 8 bases at J, with 11 bases in the middle. Germline loops: CDR1 DFQATT, CDR2 SNEGSKA (reference sequence). The CDR3 nucleotides read TGCAGTGCTAGAGACGGGGTTCGGCATTCACCCCTCCACTTT. Encoded protein: CSARDGVRHSPLHF.

This clonotype was seen a handful of times. The chain recombines TRBV28 with TRBJ2-2, with D unclear. CDR3 size: 16 residues. The germline V gene has CDR1 MDHEN and CDR2 SYDVKM. The ends were cut back, 2 bases at V and 5 bases at J, with 15 bases in the middle. CDR3 amino acids: CASSLNTRVGTGELFF. Here the CDR3 DNA reads TGTGCCAGCAGTTTAAATACCCGGGTAGGGACCGGGGAGCTGTTTTTT.

Here the CDR3 DNA reads TGTGCCAGCAGCGCCACAGGGGGCGCCGGCCTGATTGGAAACACCATATATTTT. Translated: CASSATGGAGLIGNTIYF. The rearrangement joins TRBV4-2 to TRBJ1-3; TRBD1 matches at 9 bases. There are 18 residues in the CDR3. V dropped 5 bases and J dropped 3; count of bases not matched to a gene: 14. CDR1 and CDR2 from the germline V gene are LGHNA and YNFKEQ.

This clonotype was counted at least ten times. Written as DNA, the CDR3 is TGTGCCACCAGCAGAGCCAGGGGTTCCTACGAGCAGTACTTC. Protein product: CATSRARGSYEQYF. The rearrangement joins TRBV15 to TRBJ2-7, with D possibly matching TRBD1 (6 bases). CDR1 is LNHNV and CDR2 is YYDKDF in the germline V gene (reference sequence). V lost 1 base to trimming and J lost 1 base, with 8 bases between them. This CDR3 has 14 amino acids.

This clonotype has ten or more counts. The J gene is TRBJ1-5, the V gene TRBV27; D is possibly TRBD1 (6 bases). The V gene lost 6 bases and the J gene lost 7 bases, with 16 bases spanning the gap. The CDR3 is 14 residues long. The germline V gene encodes CDR1 MNHEY and CDR2 SMNVEV (reference sequence). The CDR3 is CASRPPGEEQPQHF. The DNA for the CDR3 is TGTGCCAGCAGGCCGCCAGGGGAGGAGCAGCCCCAGCATTTT.

This clonotype was detected ten times or more. V usage is TRBV15 and J usage is TRBJ1-1; D is perhaps TRBD1 (5 bases). Per the germline V gene, CDR1 is LNHNV and CDR2 is YYDKDF (reference sequence). The CDR3 is made up of 15 amino acids. The V and J ends lost 4 bases and 5 bases respectively, with 17 bases between them. CDR3: CATSKDLEGRTEAFF. In DNA form, the CDR3 reads TGTGCCACCAGCAAAGATTTGGAGGGGCGAACTGAAGCTTTCTTT.

In this sample, this clonotype turned up many times. The gene calls are TRBV9 and TRBJ1-2; 9 nucleotides agree with TRBD1. Trimming cost V 3 bases and J 0 bases; bases outside gene matches: 9. CDR1 is SGDLS, CDR2 YYNGEE, per germline. The CDR3 is 17 amino acids. DNA for the CDR3: TGTGCCAGCAGCGCCTCCTCAGGGACAGGGACTAACTATGGCTACACCTTC. Protein: CASSASSGTGTNYGYTF.

This clonotype was observed a few times. This chain connects TRBV4-1 to TRBJ2-2; no clear D. Germline lookup yields CDR1 MGHRA and CDR2 YSYEKL. Trimming cost V 0 bases and J 1 base, with 9 bases left between them. This CDR3 is 16 amino acids long. As DNA, the CDR3 is TGCGCCAGCAGCCAAGACGCTGGTGGGAACACCGGGGAGCTGTTTTTT. It yields the protein CASSQDAGGNTGELFF.

In its sample, this clonotype was seen many times. The gene calls are TRBV9 and TRBJ1-6, with D possibly TRBD1 on 5 matching bases. CDR3 length: 15 residues. V gave up 0 bases and J gave up 7 bases, with 11 bases separating them. Germline loops: CDR1 SGDLS, CDR2 YYNGEE. The CDR3 bases are TGTGCCAGCAGCGTAGATCACAGGCCAAATTCACCCCTCCACTTT. It encodes CASSVDHRPNSPLHF.

The J gene is TRBJ1-1, the V gene TRBV12-5; possible D gene TRBD1, 5 bases. This CDR3 contains 15 residues. CDR1 LGHNT and CDR2 FRNRAP come from the germline V gene. V lost 1 base to trimming and J lost 2 bases, with 11 bases between them. This CDR3 reads CASGLAGHENTEAFF. The CDR3, as DNA: TGTGCTAGTGGTTTGGCCGGACACGAAAACACTGAAGCTTTCTTT.

This chain links TRBV6-2 or TRBV6-3 with TRBJ2-7; TRBD1 aligns across 9 bases. CDR3 length: 16 residues. V lost 10 bases, J lost 9 bases, and 22 bases stayed unmatched. From germline, CDR1 is MNHEY and CDR2 SVGEGT. Here the CDR3 DNA reads TGTGCCACCACCCACCCCGAACGGGACAGGGTGAGATGGCAGTACTTC. Protein product: CATTHPERDRVRWQYF.

There are many counts of this clonotype. The chain joins TRBV19 to TRBJ1-5, with D unclear. The CDR3 runs to 20 residues. Trimming shortened V by 4 bases and J by 3 bases, and 28 bases separated the two germline ends. Germline loops: CDR1 LNHDA, CDR2 SQIVND (reference sequence). The CDR3, as DNA: TGTGCCAGTAGTAACAACCCCCTCCGGGAGGCGAAGGTACCCAATCAGCCCCAGCATTTT. It translates to CASSNNPLREAKVPNQPQHF. The full variable domain, rest sourced from reference TRBV19 and TRBJ1-5, is DGGITQSPKYLFRKEGQNVTLSCEQNLNHDAMYWYRQDPGQGLRLIYYSQIVNDFQKGDIAEGYSVSREKKESFPLTVTSAQKNPTAFYLCASSNNPLREAKVPNQPQHFGDGTRLSIL.

The table lists this clonotype with many counts. This chain's CDR3 is CASSYHSAPSGNTIYF. Written as DNA, the CDR3 is TGTGCCAGCAGTTACCACTCCGCGCCGTCTGGAAACACCATATATTTT. The gene calls are TRBV6-5 and TRBJ1-3; D remains unclear. V was cut by 2 bases and J by 1 base, with 12 bases left in between. Germline-derived CDR1 and CDR2 are MNHEY and SVGAGI. The CDR3 has 16 residues.

In its sample, this clonotype was seen many times. V gene TRBV12-3 or TRBV12-4 combines with J gene TRBJ1-2, with TRBD1 identical over 8 bases. The CDR3 loop spans 16 amino acids. V gave up 3 bases and J gave up 2 bases; unmatched junction bases: 8. The CDR3 protein is CASSFQDRAINYGYTF. The DNA for the CDR3 is TGTGCCAGCAGTTTCCAGGACAGGGCGATAAACTATGGCTACACCTTC.

This clonotype showed up many times. At one end, the junction sequence differs from germline, possibly due to a read error. The chain combines TRBV27 with TRBJ1-5; D may be TRBD1 (6 bases). CDR1 and CDR2 (germline): MNHEY, SMNVEV (reference sequence). This CDR3 contains 15 residues. Here the CDR3 reads CAGSLGGTEGKPQHF. As DNA, the CDR3 is TGTGCCGGCAGTTTGGGGGGCACCGAGGGAAAGCCCCAGCATTTT.

This clonotype was recorded many times. The V call is TRBV27, the J call TRBJ2-7; TRBD2 aligns across 10 bases. This CDR3 has 17 amino acids. Germline loops: CDR1 MNHEY, CDR2 SMNVEV (reference sequence). J lost 2 bases, V lost 6 bases, and 13 bases had no gene match. The CDR3 sequence is CASRPGLASVKTYEQYF. The CDR3 coding sequence is TGTGCCAGCAGGCCGGGACTAGCGAGTGTCAAAACCTACGAGCAGTACTTC.

The table lists this clonotype with many counts. This chain links TRBV28 with TRBJ2-4, with D perhaps matching TRBD1 (6 bases). The germline V gene encodes CDR1 MDHEN and CDR2 SYDVKM. The CDR3 is 14 amino acids. V was pared by 3 bases and J by 7 bases, with 13 bases between. The CDR3 coding sequence is TGTGCCAGCAGTTTTTGGGACACACTCAACATTCAGTACTTC. As protein: CASSFWDTLNIQYF.

The chain links TRBV20-1 to TRBJ2-7; 9 positions match TRBD2. In germline, CDR1 is DFQATT, CDR2 SNEGSKA (reference sequence). Trimming took 8 bases from V and 6 from J; bases not matched to a gene: 17. The CDR3 sequence is 15 residues long. The CDR3 loop reads CSSTAGGSPGTEQYF. Written as DNA, the CDR3 is TGCAGTTCGACCGCGGGGGGGTCCCCGGGGACCGAGCAGTACTTC.

This chain links TRBV7-2 with TRBJ2-5; D tentatively fits TRBD1 or TRBD2 (5 bases each). This CDR3 region has 14 residues. From germline, CDR1 is SGHTA and CDR2 FQGNSA. Trimming left V 2 bases short and J 3 bases short, with 10 bases between. CDR3 sequence reads: CASSLKGRKETQYF. CDR3 coding DNA: TGTGCCAGCAGCTTAAAGGGACGTAAAGAGACCCAGTACTTC. The variable domain in full, with the rest retrieved from reference TRBV7-2 and TRBJ2-5, is GAGVSQSPSNKVTEKGKDVELRCDPISGHTALYWYRQSLGQGLEFLIYFQGNSAPDKSGLPSDRFSAERTGGSVSTLTIQRTQQEDSAVYLCASSLKGRKETQYFGPGTRLLVL.